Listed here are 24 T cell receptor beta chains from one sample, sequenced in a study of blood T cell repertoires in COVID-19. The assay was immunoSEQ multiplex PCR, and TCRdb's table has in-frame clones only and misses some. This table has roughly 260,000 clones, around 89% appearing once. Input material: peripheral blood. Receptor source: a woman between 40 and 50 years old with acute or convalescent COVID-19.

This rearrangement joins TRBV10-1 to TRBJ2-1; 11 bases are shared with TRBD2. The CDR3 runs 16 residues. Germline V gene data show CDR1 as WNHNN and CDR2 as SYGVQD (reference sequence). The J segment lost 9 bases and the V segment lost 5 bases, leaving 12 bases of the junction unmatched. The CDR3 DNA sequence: TGCGCCAGCAGTCGTTCCCACGGGACTAGCGGAGCTGAGCAGTTCTTC. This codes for CASSRSHGTSGAEQFF.

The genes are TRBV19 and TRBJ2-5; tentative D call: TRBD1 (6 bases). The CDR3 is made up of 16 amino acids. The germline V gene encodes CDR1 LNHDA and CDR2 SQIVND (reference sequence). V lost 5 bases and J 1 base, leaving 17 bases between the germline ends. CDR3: CASSSSRGATQETQYF. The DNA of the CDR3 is TGTGCCAGTAGTTCCTCCAGGGGCGCCACCCAAGAGACCCAGTACTTC.

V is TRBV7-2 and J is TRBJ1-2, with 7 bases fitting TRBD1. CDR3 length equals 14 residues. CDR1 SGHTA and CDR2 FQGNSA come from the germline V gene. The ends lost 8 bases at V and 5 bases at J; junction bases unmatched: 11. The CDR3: CASGTANPLYGYTF. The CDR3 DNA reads TGTGCCAGCGGGACAGCCAATCCCCTTTATGGCTACACCTTC.

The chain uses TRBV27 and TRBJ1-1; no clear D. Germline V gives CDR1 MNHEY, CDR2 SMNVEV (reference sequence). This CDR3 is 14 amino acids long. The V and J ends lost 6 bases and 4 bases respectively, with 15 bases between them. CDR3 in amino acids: CASSHSGRITEAFF. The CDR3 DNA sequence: TGTGCCAGCAGCCACTCGGGGAGGATCACTGAAGCTTTCTTT.

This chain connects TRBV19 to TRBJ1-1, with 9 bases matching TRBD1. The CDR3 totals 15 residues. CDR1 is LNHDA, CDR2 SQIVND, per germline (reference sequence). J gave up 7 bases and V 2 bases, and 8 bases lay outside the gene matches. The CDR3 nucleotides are TGTGCCAGTAGTATAATCGCGCGGACAGGGGTTGAAGCTTTCTTT. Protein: CASSIIARTGVEAFF.

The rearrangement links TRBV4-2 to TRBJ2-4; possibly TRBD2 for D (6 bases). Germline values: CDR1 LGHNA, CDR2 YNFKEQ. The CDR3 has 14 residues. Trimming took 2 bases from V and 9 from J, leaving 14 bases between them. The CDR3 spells CASSQRGTHGIQYF. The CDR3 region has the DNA TGTGCCAGCAGCCAACGGGGGACCCACGGCATTCAGTACTTC.

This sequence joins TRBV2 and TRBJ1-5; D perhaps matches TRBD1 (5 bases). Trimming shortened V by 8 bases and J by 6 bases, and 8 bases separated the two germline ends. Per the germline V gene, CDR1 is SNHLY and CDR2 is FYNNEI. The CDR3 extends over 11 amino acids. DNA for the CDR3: TGTGCCAGCGGGGGGGGTCAGCCCCAGCATTTT. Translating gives CASGGGQPQHF.

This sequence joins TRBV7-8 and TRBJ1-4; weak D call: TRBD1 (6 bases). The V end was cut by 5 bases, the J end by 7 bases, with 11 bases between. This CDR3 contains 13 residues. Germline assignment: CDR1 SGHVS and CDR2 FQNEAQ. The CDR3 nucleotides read TGTGCCAGCAGCATCAACAGGGCTGAAAAACTGTTTTTT. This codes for CASSINRAEKLFF.

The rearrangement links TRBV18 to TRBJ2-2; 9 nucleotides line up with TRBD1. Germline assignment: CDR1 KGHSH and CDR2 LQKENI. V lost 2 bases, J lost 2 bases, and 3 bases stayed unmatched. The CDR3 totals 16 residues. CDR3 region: CASSPGTGINTGELFF. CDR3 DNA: TGTGCCAGCTCACCAGGGACAGGGATAAACACCGGGGAGCTGTTTTTT.

DNA of the CDR3: TGTGCCAGCAGTCACTCGGCGGGGCTGGGCTACACCTTC. Its protein product is CASSHSAGLGYTF. This rearrangement joins TRBV2 to TRBJ1-2; possibly TRBD1 for D (5 bases). The CDR3 has 13 residues. Between the trimmed V and J ends, which lost 5 bases and 8 bases, there was a span of 15 bases. Germline V gives CDR1 SNHLY, CDR2 FYNNEI.

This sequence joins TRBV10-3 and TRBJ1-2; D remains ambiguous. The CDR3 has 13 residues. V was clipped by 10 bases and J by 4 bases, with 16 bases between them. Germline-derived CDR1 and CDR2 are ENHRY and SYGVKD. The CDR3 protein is CASGSGLGYGYTF. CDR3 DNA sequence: TGTGCCAGCGGCTCGGGTCTGGGCTATGGCTACACCTTC.

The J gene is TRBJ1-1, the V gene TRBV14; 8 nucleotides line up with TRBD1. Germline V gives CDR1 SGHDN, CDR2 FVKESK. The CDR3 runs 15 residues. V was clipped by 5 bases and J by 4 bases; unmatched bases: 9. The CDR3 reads CASSRGQGASTEAFF. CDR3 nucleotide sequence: TGTGCCAGCAGCAGGGGGCAGGGGGCTTCCACTGAAGCTTTCTTT.

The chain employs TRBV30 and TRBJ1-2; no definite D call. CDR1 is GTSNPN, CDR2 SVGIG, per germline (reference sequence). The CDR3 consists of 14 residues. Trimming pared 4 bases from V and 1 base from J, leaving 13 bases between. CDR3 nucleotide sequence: TGTGCCTGGAACCGAGACTGGCTTAACTATGGCTACACCTTC. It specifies CAWNRDWLNYGYTF.

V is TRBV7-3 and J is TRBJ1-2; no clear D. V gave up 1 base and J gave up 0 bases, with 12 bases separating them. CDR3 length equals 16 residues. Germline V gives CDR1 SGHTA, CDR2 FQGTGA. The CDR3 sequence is CASSLNPGSANYGYTF. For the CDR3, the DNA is TGTGCCAGCAGCTTAAATCCGGGATCGGCTAACTATGGCTACACCTTC. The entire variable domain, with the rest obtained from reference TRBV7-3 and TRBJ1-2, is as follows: GAGVSQTPSNKVTEKGKYVELRCDPISGHTALYWYRQSLGQGPEFLIYFQGTGAADDSGLPNDRFFAVRPEGSVSTLKIQRTERGDSAVYLCASSLNPGSANYGYTFGSGTRLTVV.

For the CDR3, the DNA is TGTGCCAGCAGTGCAGGCCTCTCTGGAAACACCATATATTTT. It encodes CASSAGLSGNTIYF. The chain employs TRBV27 and TRBJ1-3; D is unclear. Germline V lookup: CDR1 MNHEY, CDR2 SMNVEV (reference sequence). Trimming took off 5 bases at V and 0 bases at J, with 8 bases between the two ends. This CDR3 contains 14 residues.

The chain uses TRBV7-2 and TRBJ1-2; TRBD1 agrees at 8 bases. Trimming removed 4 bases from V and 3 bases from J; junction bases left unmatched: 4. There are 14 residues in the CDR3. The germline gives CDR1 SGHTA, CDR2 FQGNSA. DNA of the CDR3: TGTGCCAGCAGCTGGGGACAGGTGGACTATGGCTACACCTTC. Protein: CASSWGQVDYGYTF.

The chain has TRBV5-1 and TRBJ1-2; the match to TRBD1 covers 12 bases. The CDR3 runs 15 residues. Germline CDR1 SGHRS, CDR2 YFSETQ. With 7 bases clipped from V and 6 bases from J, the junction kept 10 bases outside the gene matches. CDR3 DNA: TGCGCCAGCTCCTACTCCGGGACAGGGGGCAATGGCTACACCTTC. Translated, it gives CASSYSGTGGNGYTF.

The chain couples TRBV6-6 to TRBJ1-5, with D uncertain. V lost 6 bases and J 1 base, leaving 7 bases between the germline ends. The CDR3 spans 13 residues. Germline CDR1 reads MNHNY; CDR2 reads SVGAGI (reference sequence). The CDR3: CASRALSNQPQHF. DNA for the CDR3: TGTGCCAGCAGGGCATTAAGCAATCAGCCCCAGCATTTT.

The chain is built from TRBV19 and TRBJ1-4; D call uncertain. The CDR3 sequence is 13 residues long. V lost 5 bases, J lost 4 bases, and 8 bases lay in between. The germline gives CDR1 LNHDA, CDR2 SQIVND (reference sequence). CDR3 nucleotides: TGTGCCAGTAGTTACGGTAGTAATGAAAAACTGTTTTTT. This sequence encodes CASSYGSNEKLFF.

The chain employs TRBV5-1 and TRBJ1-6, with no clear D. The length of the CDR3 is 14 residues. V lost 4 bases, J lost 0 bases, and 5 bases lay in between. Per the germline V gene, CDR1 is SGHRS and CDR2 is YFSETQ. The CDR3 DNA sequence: TGCGCCAGCAGCGAGAGCTCCTATAATTCACCCCTCCACTTT. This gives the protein CASSESSYNSPLHF. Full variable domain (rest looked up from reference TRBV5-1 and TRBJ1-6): KAGVTQTPRYLIKTRGQQVTLSCSPISGHRSVSWYQQTPGQGLQFLFEYFSETQRNKGNFPGRFSGRQFSNSRSEMNVSTLELGDSALYLCASSESSYNSPLHFGNGTRLTVT.

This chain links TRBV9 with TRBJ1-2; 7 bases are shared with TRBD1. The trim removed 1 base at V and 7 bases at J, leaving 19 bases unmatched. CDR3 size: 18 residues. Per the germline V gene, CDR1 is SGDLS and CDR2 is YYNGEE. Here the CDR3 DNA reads TGTGCCAGCAGCGTAAAGGGGGCGGGACCGCAGTCGCGGGGTGGCTACACCTTC. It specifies CASSVKGAGPQSRGGYTF. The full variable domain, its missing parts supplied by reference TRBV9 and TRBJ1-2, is DSGVTQTPKHLITATGQRVTLRCSPRSGDLSVYWYQQSLDQGLQFLIQYYNGEERAKGNILERFSAQQFPDLHSELNLSSLELGDSALYFCASSVKGAGPQSRGGYTFGSGTRLTVV.

In DNA, the CDR3 is TGTGCCAGCAGCCCTCGCGGAGAGTTAGATACGCAGTATTTT. Its translation: CASSPRGELDTQYF. This chain links TRBV11-1 with TRBJ2-3; D is undetermined. V was clipped by 5 bases and J by 5 bases, with 14 bases between them. The CDR3 is made up of 14 amino acids. Germline V gene data show CDR1 as SGHAT and CDR2 as FQDESV (reference sequence).

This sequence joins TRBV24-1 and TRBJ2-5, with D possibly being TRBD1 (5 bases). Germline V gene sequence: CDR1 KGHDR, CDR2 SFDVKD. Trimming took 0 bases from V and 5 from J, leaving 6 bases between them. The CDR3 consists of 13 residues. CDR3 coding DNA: TGTGCCACCAGTGATTTGTACAGGGAGACCCAGTACTTC. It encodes CATSDLYRETQYF.

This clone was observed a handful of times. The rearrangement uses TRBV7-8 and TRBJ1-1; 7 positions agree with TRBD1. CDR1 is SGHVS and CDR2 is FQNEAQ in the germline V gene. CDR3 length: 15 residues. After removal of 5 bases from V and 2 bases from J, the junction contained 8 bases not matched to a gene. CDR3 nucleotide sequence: TGTGCCAGCAGCCGAGCCGACAGGGCAAACACTGAAGCTTTCTTT. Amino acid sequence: CASSRADRANTEAFF.